What follows is one T cell receptor (beta chain) and its context. Its antigen is unidentified. This may stem from a read error, because a much larger clone lies one nucleotide away. These data are taken from a study of blood T cells in healthy people across ages. CDR1 is DFQATT, CDR2 SNEGSKA, per germline (reference sequence). CDR3 length equals 14 residues. Using a J-beta primer mix together with a sample-barcoded 5' primer, a second PCR was run for roughly 7 to 12 cycles. Each CDR3 protein is one row after TCRdb ran MiXCR on the 5' RACE reads. The sample carries 650,000 or so distinct CDR3 sequences, 52% recorded once. Researchers isolated at least 6.5 million PBMCs per sample. Notes on the study in general: The recorded TCR beta diversity per million T cells decreased in a roughly linear manner with age. Researchers deemed the diversity estimates from one million T cells underestimates.

The receptor was derived from a woman of 80 years or more in good health. V is TRBV20-1 and J is TRBJ2-1, with 8 positions matching TRBD2. The J call may be incorrect, as the DNA end agrees better with TRBJ2-7. The source material was blood. The CDR3 bases are TGCATCCTCCGCCGGGGGGGTAGCGACAATGAGCAGTACTTC. It yields the protein CILRRGGSDNEQYF.